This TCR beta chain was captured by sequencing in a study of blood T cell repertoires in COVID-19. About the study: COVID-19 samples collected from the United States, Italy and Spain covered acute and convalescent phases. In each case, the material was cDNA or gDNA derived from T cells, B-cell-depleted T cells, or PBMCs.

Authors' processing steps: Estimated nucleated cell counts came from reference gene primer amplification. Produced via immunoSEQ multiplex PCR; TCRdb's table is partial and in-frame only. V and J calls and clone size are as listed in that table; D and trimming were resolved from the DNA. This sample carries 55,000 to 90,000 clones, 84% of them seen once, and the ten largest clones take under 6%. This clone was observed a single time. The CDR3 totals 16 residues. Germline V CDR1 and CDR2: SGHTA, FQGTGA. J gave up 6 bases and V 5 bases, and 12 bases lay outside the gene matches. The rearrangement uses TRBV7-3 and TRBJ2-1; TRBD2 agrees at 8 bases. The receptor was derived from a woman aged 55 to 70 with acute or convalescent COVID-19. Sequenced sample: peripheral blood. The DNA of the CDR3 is TGTGCCAGCAGCCTCAGTGGGCCTAGCGGGTCCAATGAGCAGTTCTTC. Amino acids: CASSLSGPSGSNEQFF.